The rows below give T cell receptor beta chains drawn from one sample of a study of blood T cell repertoires in COVID-19. Libraries were prepared by immunoSEQ multiplex PCR; TCRdb keeps only in-frame clonotypes and omits some of them. The table shows more than 85,000 clones, with more than 60% occurring only once. Specimen: peripheral blood. All receptors come from a man between 70 and 80 years old with acute or convalescent COVID-19. Each CDR3 is given with its conserved first and last residue. Each record gives: clone size, J gene, V gene, D gene, CDR3 protein, CDR3 DNA. D genes are given only for firm matches. The size entry is marked missing in some rows and otherwise reads once, few, many or a size class.

clone_size: -; j_call: TRBJ2-3; v_call: TRBV2; d_call: -; cdr3_aa: CASRGLAKSTDTQYF; cdr3_nt: TGTGCCAGCAGGGGACTGGCGAAATCCACAGATACGCAGTATTTT
clone_size: -; j_call: TRBJ2-7; v_call: TRBV7-2; d_call: -; cdr3_aa: CASSLSHATSSYEQYF; cdr3_nt: TGTGCCAGCAGCTTAAGTCACGCTACGAGCTCCTACGAGCAGTACTTC
clone_size: -; j_call: TRBJ2-5; v_call: TRBV19; d_call: TRBD2; cdr3_aa: CASSVGLAGGFQETQYF; cdr3_nt: TGTGCCAGTAGTGTGGGACTAGCGGGAGGGTTCCAAGAGACCCAGTACTTC
clone_size: -; j_call: TRBJ1-1; v_call: TRBV24-1; d_call: TRBD1; cdr3_aa: CATSDPTGGTEAFF; cdr3_nt: TGTGCCACCAGTGACCCGACAGGGGGCACTGAAGCTTTCTTT
clone_size: -; j_call: TRBJ1-6; v_call: TRBV27; d_call: -; cdr3_aa: CASRQENSPLHF; cdr3_nt: TGTGCCAGCAGGCAAGAGAATTCACCCCTCCACTTT
clone_size: once; j_call: TRBJ1-1; v_call: TRBV19; d_call: TRBD1; cdr3_aa: CASSLIGQGGTEAFF; cdr3_nt: TGTGCCAGTAGTTTGATTGGACAGGGGGGCACTGAAGCTTTCTTT
clone_size: -; j_call: TRBJ2-3; v_call: TRBV5-1; d_call: TRBD1; cdr3_aa: CASNPTGDTDTQYF; cdr3_nt: TGCGCCAGCAACCCGACAGGGGACACAGATACGCAGTATTTT
clone_size: -; j_call: TRBJ2-1; v_call: TRBV9; d_call: -; cdr3_aa: CASRPLSSYNEQFF; cdr3_nt: TGTGCCAGCAGGCCGCTCAGCTCCTACAATGAGCAGTTCTTC
clone_size: -; j_call: TRBJ2-5; v_call: TRBV7-2; d_call: TRBD2; cdr3_aa: CASRATSGIQETQYF; cdr3_nt: TGTGCCAGCAGGGCGACTAGCGGAATCCAAGAGACCCAGTACTTC
clone_size: -; j_call: TRBJ2-7; v_call: TRBV10-3; d_call: TRBD2; cdr3_aa: CAAGLAGEDEQYF; cdr3_nt: TGTGCCGCTGGACTAGCGGGAGAGGACGAGCAGTACTTC